This T cell receptor (beta chain) was retrieved from a study of CD8+CD57+ T cells in acquired aplastic anemia. Study as a whole: The average for DNA from sorted CD4+ and CD8+ cells was about 2.9 ug. Healthy donor sequencing depth: roughly 10 million CD4+, some 12 million CD8+ reads.

Germline V gives CDR1 DFQATT, CDR2 SNEGSKA (reference sequence). This CDR3 has 16 amino acids. Losses at the gene ends were 0 bases for V and 7 bases for J; bases not matched to a gene: 13. Many counts were recorded for this clonotype. Using genomic DNA as the template, TCR beta VDJ and CDR3 profiling was carried out. TCRdb reprocessed the reads with MiXCR, giving one entry per CDR3 protein. The sample has 200,000 to 250,000 distinct CDR3 sequences; roughly 57% are singletons. This sequence originates from a human donor in good health. The specimen sequenced was sorted CD4+, CD8+, or CD8+CD57+ T cells (not recorded which) from PBMCs. The chain employs TRBV20-1 and TRBJ2-7, with 9 bases aligning to TRBD1. The CDR3 is CSAREEVGDRVLEQYF. In nucleotides, the CDR3 is TGCAGTGCTAGAGAGGAGGTTGGGGACAGGGTACTTGAGCAGTACTTC.